This entry is about one T cell receptor beta chain. The antigen it recognizes is unknown. The record has no base qualities; no much larger clone is one base away. V gives up 6 bases and J gives up 5 bases, and the segment between their germline ends measures 17 bases. From the cysteine up to the phenylalanine, the CDR3 has a length of 14 residues. Just CDR3 DNA is preserved here, 42 bases in frame from base 1. According to the germline V gene (reference sequence), CDR1 reads DFQATT and CDR2 reads SNEGSKA. The library was prepared using PCR. Instrument used: Illumina HiSeq 2500. TCR library preparation used molecular barcoding, with unique molecular identifiers applied to normalize quantification of the TCRbeta repertoire. Through fastp at Q25 and MiXCR, TCRdb rebuilt clones from the public reads, retaining in-frame beta chains. Merged by CDR3 protein, the rows form single entries marked with the most common genes and DNA. The sample table shows a few hundred thousand distinct CDR3 sequences, and around 20% are seen once. Clones ranked in the top ten supply about 10% of the sample.

The sample belongs to a study of T-cell reconstitution after alpha-beta-depleted transplantation in children listed by TCRdb under 2016. Regarding the complete study: The study quantitatively tracked T-cell immune reconstitution after TCRalphabeta/CD19-depleted allogeneic hematopoietic cell transplantation in children using TCR repertoire profiling.

The sample's treatment or condition label, in plain terms: allogeneic hematopoietic cell transplantation with graft depleted of TCRalphabeta T cells and CD19 B cells. Transplant recipients were children who received TCRalphabeta/CD19-depleted allogeneic hematopoietic cell grafts. Paper-wide results and their limitations: The frequencies of hyperexpanded clones fell over the following months, and after one year, T-cell counts and TCRbeta diversity were mostly attributed to newly produced T cells. In some patients, the high TCRbeta diversity seen at day 60 was put down to recipient T cells and intrathymic progenitors that had survived conditioning. The apparently early alphabetaT-cell count recovery about two months after transplant was reportedly dependent on only several hundred rapidly expanded clones derived from non-depleted graft cells.

The TCR was taken from a male patient under 18 who had a stem cell transplant for acute lymphoblastic leukemia, so the T cells may come from the graft donor. This receptor chain uses TRBV20-1 and TRBJ2-4; the D gene is unclear. The input for sequencing was PBMCs, mostly from graft donor cells, taken 180 days after TCRalphabeta/CD19-depleted stem cell transplant. The CDR3 loop reads CSAYPEYQQNIQYF. The nucleotide sequence is given as TGCAGTGCCTACCCGGAATATCAACAAAACATTCAGTACTTC.